This is a list of T cell receptor beta chains from one sample in a study of identical twins. TCRdb passed the 5' RACE reads through MiXCR, listing each CDR3 protein once. This repertoire shows roughly 1.6 million distinct CDR3 sequences, around 29% found once; its top ten account for about 0.25%. The specimen sequenced was cord blood. Source of these receptors: a newborn girl in good health. CDR3s include the opening cysteine and the closing phenylalanine or tryptophan. The order of the fields is clone size, J gene, V gene, D gene, CDR3 DNA, CDR3 protein. A D gene is named only where the DNA matches it firmly. Expanded clones get a size class; other rows say once, few or many, or leave the size out.

size: few
J: TRBJ1-2
V: TRBV5-1
D: TRBD1
DNA: TGCGCCAGCAGCTTGGCTCCAGACAGGGAGGCTAACTATGGCTACACCTTC
CDR3: CASSLAPDREANYGYTF

size: .
J: TRBJ2-7
V: TRBV7-9
D: .
DNA: TGTGCCAGCCTCAAGGTGGACAATGAGCAGTACTTC
CDR3: CASLKVDNEQYF

size: .
J: TRBJ2-7
V: TRBV10-3
D: TRBD2
DNA: TGTGCCATCAGTGTAGCGGGACCCTCCTACGAGCAGTACTTC
CDR3: CAISVAGPSYEQYF

size: .
J: TRBJ2-1
V: TRBV18
D: TRBD2
DNA: TGTGCCAGCTCACCACAGCGCAGCGGGGGAAACAATGAGCAGTTCTTC
CDR3: CASSPQRSGGNNEQFF

size: .
J: TRBJ1-1
V: TRBV6-1
D: TRBD1
DNA: TGTGCCAGCACATTGACAGGGGTCGGGACTGAAGCTTTCTTT
CDR3: CASTLTGVGTEAFF

size: few
J: TRBJ2-7
V: TRBV2
D: .
DNA: TGTGCCAGCCGACCGACTCTTCTAGGGGACGAGCAGTACTTC
CDR3: CASRPTLLGDEQYF

size: few
J: TRBJ1-1
V: TRBV25-1
D: TRBD1
DNA: TGTGCCAGCAGTGGGGACAGATACACTGAAGCTTTCTTT
CDR3: CASSGDRYTEAFF

size: few
J: TRBJ1-1
V: TRBV7-9
D: .
DNA: TGTGCCAGCAGCTCTCTTCTTAGGGCCGAAGCTTTCTTT
CDR3: CASSSLLRAEAFF

size: once
J: TRBJ1-1
V: TRBV20-1
D: TRBD1
DNA: TGCAGTGCCCCAGGGGGCCCTTGGACTGAAGCTTTCTTT
CDR3: CSAPGGPWTEAFF

size: .
J: TRBJ1-2
V: TRBV12-3/TRBV12-4
D: .
DNA: TGTGCCAGCAGCACCAGGGTTAGCTATGGCTACACCTTC
CDR3: CASSTRVSYGYTF

size: .
J: TRBJ2-3
V: TRBV12-3/TRBV12-4
D: .
DNA: TGTGCCAGCAGTCACCCAGGCACAGATATGCAGTATTTT
CDR3: CASSHPGTDMQYF

size: few
J: TRBJ1-3
V: TRBV7-3
D: .
DNA: TGTGCCAGCAGCTTATCAGGGCCTGGAAACACCATATATTTT
CDR3: CASSLSGPGNTIYF

size: .
J: TRBJ2-1
V: TRBV3-1
D: .
DNA: TGTGCCAGCAGCCAAGACTGGTACAATGAGCAGTTCTTC
CDR3: CASSQDWYNEQFF

size: few
J: TRBJ1-4
V: TRBV19
D: .
DNA: TGTGCCAGTAGTATGGGTCGAGGCTCAACTAATGAAAAACTGTTTTTT
CDR3: CASSMGRGSTNEKLFF

size: few
J: TRBJ2-1
V: TRBV4-1
D: .
DNA: TGCGCCAGCAGCCAAGACGTCTACAATGAGCAGTTCTTC
CDR3: CASSQDVYNEQFF

size: few
J: TRBJ1-1
V: TRBV24-1
D: .
DNA: TGTGCCACCAGACGACAGCCGAACACTGAAGCTTTCTTT
CDR3: CATRRQPNTEAFF

size: once
J: TRBJ2-7
V: TRBV12-3/TRBV12-4
D: .
DNA: TGTGCCAGCAGCCCCGGCAGGGGATTCCACGAGCAGTACTTC
CDR3: CASSPGRGFHEQYF

size: .
J: TRBJ1-2
V: TRBV7-9
D: TRBD1
DNA: TGTGCCAGCAGCTTAGCGGGGACAGGGCTTGGTGGCTACACCTTC
CDR3: CASSLAGTGLGGYTF

size: .
J: TRBJ2-1
V: TRBV5-1
D: .
DNA: TGCGCCAGCAGCTTACCGGGGGGCCACAATGAGCAGTTCTTC
CDR3: CASSLPGGHNEQFF

size: many
J: TRBJ2-7
V: TRBV29-1
D: TRBD1
DNA: TGCAGCGCCTCATTGGGACAGTGGTACGAGCAGTACTTC
CDR3: CSASLGQWYEQYF

size: few
J: TRBJ2-7
V: TRBV3-1
D: TRBD1
DNA: TGTGCCAGCAGCCAAGCCGGGACAGGACACGAGCAGTACTTC
CDR3: CASSQAGTGHEQYF

size: .
J: TRBJ2-1
V: TRBV10-3
D: .
DNA: TGTGCCATCAGTGAACCCGGGACCAACTACAATGAGCAGTTCTTC
CDR3: CAISEPGTNYNEQFF

size: .
J: TRBJ1-1
V: TRBV24-1
D: .
DNA: TGTGCCACCCTTAGGGGGAAAAGGGACACTGAAGCTTTCTTT
CDR3: CATLRGKRDTEAFF

size: few
J: TRBJ1-2
V: TRBV29-1
D: .
DNA: TGCAGCGTTGAAGAGAGGGAGTATGGCTACACCTTC
CDR3: CSVEEREYGYTF

size: .
J: TRBJ2-7
V: TRBV20-1
D: .
DNA: TGCAGTGCTCCCCCCCGGGACACAAACTCCTACGAGCAGTACTTC
CDR3: CSAPPRDTNSYEQYF

size: .
J: TRBJ1-1
V: TRBV5-1
D: .
DNA: TGCGCCAGCAGCTGGGGGGGAGACACTGAAGCTTTCTTT
CDR3: CASSWGGDTEAFF

size: few
J: TRBJ2-6
V: TRBV5-1
D: .
DNA: TGCGCCAGCAGCGCCCGATACTCTGGGGCCAACGTCCTGACTTTC
CDR3: CASSARYSGANVLTF

size: few
J: TRBJ2-7
V: TRBV10-3
D: .
DNA: TGTGCCATCAGTGAGTCGAAACAGAGCTCCTACGAGCAGTACTTC
CDR3: CAISESKQSSYEQYF

size: .
J: TRBJ2-1
V: TRBV20-1
D: TRBD2
DNA: TGCAGTGCTAGGCCCGGCCTAGCGGGGAAAAATGAGCAGTTCTTC
CDR3: CSARPGLAGKNEQFF

size: few
J: TRBJ2-1
V: TRBV20-1
D: .
DNA: TGCAGTGCCAACAAAATCTGGGACAGGCGACTAGCGAGGGATGAGCAGTTCTTC
CDR3: CSANKIWDRRLARDEQFF

size: .
J: TRBJ2-7
V: TRBV5-1
D: .
DNA: TGCGCCAGCAGCTTGGTGGTCGACAATGAGCAGTACTTC
CDR3: CASSLVVDNEQYF

size: .
J: TRBJ1-6
V: TRBV2
D: .
DNA: TGTGCCAGCAGGGCCTGGGGGGCAGGGGATTCACCCCTCCACTTT
CDR3: CASRAWGAGDSPLHF

size: few
J: TRBJ2-7
V: TRBV12-3/TRBV12-4
D: .
DNA: TGTGCCAGCAGTTTAATTAAGGGGAACACCTATTCCTACGAGCAGTACTTC
CDR3: CASSLIKGNTYSYEQYF

size: .
J: TRBJ2-7
V: TRBV20-1
D: TRBD1
DNA: TGCAGTGCTAGAGGCGGGGCAGGGGGCAAGAATGAGCAGTACTTC
CDR3: CSARGGAGGKNEQYF

size: few
J: TRBJ1-1
V: TRBV29-1
D: .
DNA: TGCAGCGTTGACCGACGGGGAAACACTGAAGCTTTCTTT
CDR3: CSVDRRGNTEAFF

size: .
J: TRBJ1-6
V: TRBV7-2
D: .
DNA: TGTGCCAGCAGCTTACAGGGCTATTCACCCCTCCACTTT
CDR3: CASSLQGYSPLHF

size: .
J: TRBJ1-6
V: TRBV21-1
D: .
DNA: TGTGCCAGCAGCAAAGAGGGAAAGGGTTATTCACCCCTCCACTTT
CDR3: CASSKEGKGYSPLHF

size: .
J: TRBJ2-3
V: TRBV20-1
D: TRBD2
DNA: TGCAGTGCTAGAGTTGATGACCTAGCGGGGGGGCTCACAGATACGCAGTATTTT
CDR3: CSARVDDLAGGLTDTQYF

size: few
J: TRBJ1-6
V: TRBV11-2
D: TRBD1
DNA: TGTGCCAGCAGCCCCAACAGGGGTCGTGATTCACCCCTCCACTTT
CDR3: CASSPNRGRDSPLHF

size: once
J: TRBJ2-1
V: TRBV10-3
D: TRBD2
DNA: TGTGCCATCAGTGATATAGCGGGAGGAATGGAGCAGTTCTTC
CDR3: CAISDIAGGMEQFF

size: .
J: TRBJ2-1
V: TRBV14
D: TRBD1
DNA: TGTGCCAGCAGCACATACAGGGGGCGCGGTGAGCAGTTCTTC
CDR3: CASSTYRGRGEQFF

size: few
J: TRBJ2-1
V: TRBV9
D: TRBD2
DNA: TGTGCCAGCAGCGTAGGACTAGCGGGGGGCTATGCTCAGTTCTTC
CDR3: CASSVGLAGGYAQFF